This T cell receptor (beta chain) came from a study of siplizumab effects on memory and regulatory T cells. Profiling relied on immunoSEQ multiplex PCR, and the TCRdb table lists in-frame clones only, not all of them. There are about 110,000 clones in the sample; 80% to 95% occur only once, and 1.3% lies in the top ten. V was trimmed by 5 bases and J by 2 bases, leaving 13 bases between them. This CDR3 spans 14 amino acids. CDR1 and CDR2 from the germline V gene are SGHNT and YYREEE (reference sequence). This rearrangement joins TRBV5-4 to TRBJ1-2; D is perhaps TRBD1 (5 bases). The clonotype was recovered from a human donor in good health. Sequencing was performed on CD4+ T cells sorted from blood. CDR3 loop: CASSRDEGNYGYTF. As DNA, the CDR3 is TGTGCCAGCAGTAGGGACGAGGGGAACTATGGCTACACCTTC. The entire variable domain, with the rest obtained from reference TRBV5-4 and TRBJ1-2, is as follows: ETGVTQSPTHLIKTRGQQVTLRCSSQSGHNTVSWYQQALGQGPQFIFQYYREEENGRGNFPPRFSGLQFPNYSSELNVNALELDDSALYLCASSRDEGNYGYTFGSGTRLTVV.